There are many counts of the clone carrying this T cell receptor beta chain. TCRdb reanalysed the 5' RACE reads using MiXCR and keeps one entry per CDR3 protein. The sample has about 20,000 distinct CDR3 sequences, approximately 7.8% seen once; the top ten hold about a sixth. Deletions cut 1 base from V and 0 bases from J, with 13 bases between. The CDR3 runs to 17 residues. Per germline, CDR1 SGDLS and CDR2 YYNGEE. The data are from a study of neurological immune-mediated disorders. The rearrangement joins TRBV9 to TRBJ2-2; TRBD2 might be the D (5 bases). The receptor comes from a woman younger than 45 with HTLV-1-associated myelopathy (HAM/TSP). Sequencing used CD8+ T cells from blood. CDR3 in DNA: TGTGCCAGCAGCGTAAGTGGTTGGACTTCGAACACCGGGGAGCTGTTTTTT. Protein product: CASSVSGWTSNTGELFF.